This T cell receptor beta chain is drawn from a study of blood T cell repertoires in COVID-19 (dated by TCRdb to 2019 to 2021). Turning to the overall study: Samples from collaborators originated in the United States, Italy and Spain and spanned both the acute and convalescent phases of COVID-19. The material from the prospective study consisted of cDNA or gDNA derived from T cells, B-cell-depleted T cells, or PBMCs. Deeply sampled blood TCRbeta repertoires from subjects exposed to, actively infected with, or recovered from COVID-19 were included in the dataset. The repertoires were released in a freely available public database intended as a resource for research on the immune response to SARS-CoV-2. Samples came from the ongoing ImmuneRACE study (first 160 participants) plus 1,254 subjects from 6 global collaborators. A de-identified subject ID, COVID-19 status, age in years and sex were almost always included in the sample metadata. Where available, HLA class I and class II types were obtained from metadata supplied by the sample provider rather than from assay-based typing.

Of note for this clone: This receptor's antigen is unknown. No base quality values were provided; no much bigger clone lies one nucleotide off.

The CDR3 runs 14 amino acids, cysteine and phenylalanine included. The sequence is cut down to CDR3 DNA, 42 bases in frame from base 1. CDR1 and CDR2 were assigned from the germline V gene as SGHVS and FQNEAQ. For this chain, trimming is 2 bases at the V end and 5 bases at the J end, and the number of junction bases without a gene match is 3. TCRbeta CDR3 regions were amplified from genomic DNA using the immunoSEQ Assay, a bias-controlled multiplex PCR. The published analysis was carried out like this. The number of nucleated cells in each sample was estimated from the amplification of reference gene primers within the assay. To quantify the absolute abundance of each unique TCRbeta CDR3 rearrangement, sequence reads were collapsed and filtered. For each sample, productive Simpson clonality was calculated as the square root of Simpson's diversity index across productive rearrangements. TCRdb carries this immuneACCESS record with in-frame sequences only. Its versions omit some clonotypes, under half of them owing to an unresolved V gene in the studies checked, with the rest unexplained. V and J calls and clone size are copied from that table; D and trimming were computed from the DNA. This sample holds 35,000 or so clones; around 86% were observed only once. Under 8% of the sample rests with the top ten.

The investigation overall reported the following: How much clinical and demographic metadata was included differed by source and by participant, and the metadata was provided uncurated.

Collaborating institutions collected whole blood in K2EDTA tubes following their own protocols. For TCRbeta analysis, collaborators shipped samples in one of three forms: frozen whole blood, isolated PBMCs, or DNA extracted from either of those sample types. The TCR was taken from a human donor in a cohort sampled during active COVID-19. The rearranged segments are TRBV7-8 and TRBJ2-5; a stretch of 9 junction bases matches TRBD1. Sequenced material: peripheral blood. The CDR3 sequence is CASSLTGGRETQYF. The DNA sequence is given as TGTGCCAGCAGCTTAACAGGGGGCAGGGAGACCCAGTACTTC.